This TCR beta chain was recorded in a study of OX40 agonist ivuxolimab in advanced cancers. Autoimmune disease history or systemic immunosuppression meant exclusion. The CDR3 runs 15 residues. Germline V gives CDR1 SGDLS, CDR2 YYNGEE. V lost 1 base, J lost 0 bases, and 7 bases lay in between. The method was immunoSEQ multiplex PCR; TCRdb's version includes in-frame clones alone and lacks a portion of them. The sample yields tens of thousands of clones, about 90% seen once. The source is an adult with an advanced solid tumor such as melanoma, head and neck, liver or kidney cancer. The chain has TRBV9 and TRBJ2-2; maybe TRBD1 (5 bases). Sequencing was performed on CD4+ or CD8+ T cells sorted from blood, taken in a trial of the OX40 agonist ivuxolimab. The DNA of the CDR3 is TGTGCCAGCAGCGTACAGGGTGCGAACACCGGGGAGCTGTTTTTT. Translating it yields CASSVQGANTGELFF.